Sequencing of this T cell receptor beta chain was carried out in a study of identifying expanded T cells in peripheral blood. A single count supports this clone. Profiled with immunoSEQ multiplex PCR; TCRdb holds only in-frame clones, not every one. The repertoire consists of approximately 90,000 clones, with around 86% occurring once and the leading ten covering 5.6%. Sequenced input: blood. This clonotype was obtained from a person aged 18-69 years in good health.

The CDR3 DNA reads TGTGCCAGCAGCCCGTTGTATCTCTCCTATAATTCACCCCTCCACTTT. Translated: CASSPLYLSYNSPLHF. The chain combines TRBV11-2 with TRBJ1-6; D is unresolved. The CDR3 is made up of 16 amino acids. V was pared by 5 bases and J by 0 bases, with 11 bases between. Germline V gene sequence: CDR1 SGHAT, CDR2 FQNNGV.